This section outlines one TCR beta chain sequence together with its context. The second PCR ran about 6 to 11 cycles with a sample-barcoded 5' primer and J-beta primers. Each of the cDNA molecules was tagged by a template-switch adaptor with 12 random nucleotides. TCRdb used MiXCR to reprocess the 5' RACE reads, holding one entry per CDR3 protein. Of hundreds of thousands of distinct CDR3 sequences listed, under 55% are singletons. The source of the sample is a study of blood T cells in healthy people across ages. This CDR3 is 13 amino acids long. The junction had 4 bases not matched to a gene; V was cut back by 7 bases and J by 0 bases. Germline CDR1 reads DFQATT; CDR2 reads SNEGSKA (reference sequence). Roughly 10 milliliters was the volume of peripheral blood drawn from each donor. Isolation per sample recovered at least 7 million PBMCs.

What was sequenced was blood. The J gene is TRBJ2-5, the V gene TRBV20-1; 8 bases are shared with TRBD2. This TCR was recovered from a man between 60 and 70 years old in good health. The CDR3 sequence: CSGWRGDQETQYF. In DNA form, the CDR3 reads TGCAGTGGCTGGCGGGGGGACCAAGAGACCCAGTACTTC.